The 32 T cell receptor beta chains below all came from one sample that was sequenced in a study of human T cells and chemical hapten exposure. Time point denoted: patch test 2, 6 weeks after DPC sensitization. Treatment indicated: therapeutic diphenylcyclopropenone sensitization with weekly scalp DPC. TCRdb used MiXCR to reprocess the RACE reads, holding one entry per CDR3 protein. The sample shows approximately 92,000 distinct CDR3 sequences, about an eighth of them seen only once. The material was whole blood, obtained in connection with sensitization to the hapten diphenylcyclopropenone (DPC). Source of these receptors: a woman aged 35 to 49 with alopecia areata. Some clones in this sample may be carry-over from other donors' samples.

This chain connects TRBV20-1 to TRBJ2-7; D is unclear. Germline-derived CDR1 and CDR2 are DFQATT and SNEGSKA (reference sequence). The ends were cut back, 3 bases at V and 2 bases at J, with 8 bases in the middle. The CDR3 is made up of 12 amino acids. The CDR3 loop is CSASSDTYEQYF. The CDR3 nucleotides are TGCAGTGCTAGTTCGGATACCTACGAGCAGTACTTC.

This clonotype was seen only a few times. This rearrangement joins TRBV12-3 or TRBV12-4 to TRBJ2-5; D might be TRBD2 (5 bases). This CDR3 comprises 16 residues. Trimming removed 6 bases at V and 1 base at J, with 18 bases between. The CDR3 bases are TGTGCCAGCAGGTCCCGGGGTGGTGTGGGCCAAGAGACCCAGTACTTC. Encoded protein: CASRSRGGVGQETQYF.

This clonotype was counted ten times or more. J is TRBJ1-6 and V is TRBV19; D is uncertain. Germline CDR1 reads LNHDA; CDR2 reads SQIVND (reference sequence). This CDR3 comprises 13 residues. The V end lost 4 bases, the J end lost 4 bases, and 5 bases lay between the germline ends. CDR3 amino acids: CASSNGYNSPLHF. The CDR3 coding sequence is TGTGCCAGTAGTAACGGGTATAATTCACCCCTCCACTTT.

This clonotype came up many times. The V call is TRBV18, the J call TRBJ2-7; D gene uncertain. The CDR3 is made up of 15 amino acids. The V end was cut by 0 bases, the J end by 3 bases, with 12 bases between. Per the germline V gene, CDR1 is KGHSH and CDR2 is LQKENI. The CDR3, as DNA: TGTGCCAGCTCACCACCTTCGGCAGAGCACTACGAGCAGTACTTC. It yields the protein CASSPPSAEHYEQYF.

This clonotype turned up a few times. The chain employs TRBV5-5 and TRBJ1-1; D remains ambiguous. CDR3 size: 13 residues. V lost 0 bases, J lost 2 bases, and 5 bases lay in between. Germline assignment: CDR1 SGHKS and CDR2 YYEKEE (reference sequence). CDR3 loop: CASSLETNTEAFF. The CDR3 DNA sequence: TGTGCCAGCAGCTTGGAGACCAACACTGAAGCTTTCTTT.

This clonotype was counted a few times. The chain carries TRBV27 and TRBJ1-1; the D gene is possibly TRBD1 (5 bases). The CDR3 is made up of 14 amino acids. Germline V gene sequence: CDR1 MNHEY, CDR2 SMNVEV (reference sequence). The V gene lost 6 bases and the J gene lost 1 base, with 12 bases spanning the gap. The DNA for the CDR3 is TGTGCCAGCAGCCCGGGACGGAAGAACACTGAAGCTTTCTTT. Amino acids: CASSPGRKNTEAFF.

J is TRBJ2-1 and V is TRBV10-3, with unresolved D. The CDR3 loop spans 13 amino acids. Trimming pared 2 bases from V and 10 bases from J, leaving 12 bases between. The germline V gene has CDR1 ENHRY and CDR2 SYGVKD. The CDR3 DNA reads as TGTGCCATCAGTGAGGGCAGCTGGAACGAGCAGTTCTTC. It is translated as CAISEGSWNEQFF.

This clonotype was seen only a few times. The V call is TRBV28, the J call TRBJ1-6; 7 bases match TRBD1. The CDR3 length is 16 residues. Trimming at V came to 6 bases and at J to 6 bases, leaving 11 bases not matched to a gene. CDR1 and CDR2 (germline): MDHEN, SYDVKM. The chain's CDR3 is CASSLGQERTNSPLHF. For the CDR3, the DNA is TGTGCCAGCAGCCTCGGACAGGAGCGAACTAATTCACCCCTCCACTTT.

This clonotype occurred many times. CDR3 in amino acids: CASSLDTDTQYF. CDR3 nucleotides: TGTGCCAGCTCCTTAGACACAGATACGCAGTATTTT. The chain carries TRBV7-2 and TRBJ2-3; D call uncertain. Between the trimmed V and J ends, which lost 8 bases and 2 bases, there was a span of 8 bases. Germline V gene data show CDR1 as SGHTA and CDR2 as FQGNSA. The CDR3 has 12 amino acids.

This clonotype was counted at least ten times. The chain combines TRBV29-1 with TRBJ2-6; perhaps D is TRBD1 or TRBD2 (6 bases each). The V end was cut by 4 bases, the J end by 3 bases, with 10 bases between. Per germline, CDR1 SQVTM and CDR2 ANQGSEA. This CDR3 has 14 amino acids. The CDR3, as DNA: TGCAGCGTTGGTGGGGGGCTTGGGGCCAACGTCCTGACTTTC. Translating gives CSVGGGLGANVLTF.

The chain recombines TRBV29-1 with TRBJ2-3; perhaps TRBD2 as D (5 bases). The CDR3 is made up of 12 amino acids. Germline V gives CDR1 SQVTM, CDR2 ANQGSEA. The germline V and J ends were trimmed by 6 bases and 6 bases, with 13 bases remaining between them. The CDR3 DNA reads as TGCAGCGTCGTATTAGCGAGCGATACGCAGTATTTT. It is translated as CSVVLASDTQYF.

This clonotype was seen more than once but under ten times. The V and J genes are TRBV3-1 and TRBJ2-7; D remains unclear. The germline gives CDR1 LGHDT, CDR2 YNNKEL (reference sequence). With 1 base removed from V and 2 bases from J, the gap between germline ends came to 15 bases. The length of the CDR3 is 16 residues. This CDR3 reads CASSQGRPRPPYEQYF. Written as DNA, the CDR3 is TGTGCCAGCAGCCAAGGTCGCCCGAGACCGCCCTACGAGCAGTACTTC.

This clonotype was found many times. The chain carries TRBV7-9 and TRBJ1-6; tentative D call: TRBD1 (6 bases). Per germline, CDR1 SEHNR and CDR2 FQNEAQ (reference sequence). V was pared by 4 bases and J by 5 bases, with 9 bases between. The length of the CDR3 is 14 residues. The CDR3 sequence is CASSSAGDNSPLHF. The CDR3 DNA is TGTGCCAGCAGCTCGGCAGGGGATAATTCACCCCTCCACTTT.

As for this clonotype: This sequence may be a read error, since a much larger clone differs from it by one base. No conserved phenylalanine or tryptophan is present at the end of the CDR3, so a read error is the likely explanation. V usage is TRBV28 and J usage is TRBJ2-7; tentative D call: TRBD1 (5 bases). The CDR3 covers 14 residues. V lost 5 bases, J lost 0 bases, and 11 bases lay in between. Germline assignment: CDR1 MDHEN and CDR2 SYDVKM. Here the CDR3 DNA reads TGTGCCAGCAGTGTCAACAGGCCCTCCTACGAGCAGTACTCC. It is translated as CASSVNRPSYEQYS.

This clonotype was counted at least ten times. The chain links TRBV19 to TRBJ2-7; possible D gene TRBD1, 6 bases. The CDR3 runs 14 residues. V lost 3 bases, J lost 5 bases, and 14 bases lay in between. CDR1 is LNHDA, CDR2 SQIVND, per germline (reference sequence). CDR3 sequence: CASSITGSSHEQYF. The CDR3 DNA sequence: TGTGCCAGTAGTATCACAGGGAGTTCCCACGAGCAGTACTTC.

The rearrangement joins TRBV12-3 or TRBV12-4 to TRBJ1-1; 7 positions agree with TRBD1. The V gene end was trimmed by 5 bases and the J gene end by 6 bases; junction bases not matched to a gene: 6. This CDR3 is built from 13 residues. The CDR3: CASSLQGKAEAFF. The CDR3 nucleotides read TGTGCCAGCAGTCTACAGGGGAAGGCTGAAGCTTTCTTT.

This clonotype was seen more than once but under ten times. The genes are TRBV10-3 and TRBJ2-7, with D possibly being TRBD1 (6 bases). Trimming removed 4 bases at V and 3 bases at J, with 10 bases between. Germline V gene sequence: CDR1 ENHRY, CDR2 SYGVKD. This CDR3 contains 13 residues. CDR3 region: CAISGQAYYEQYF. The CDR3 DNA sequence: TGTGCCATCAGTGGACAGGCCTACTACGAGCAGTACTTC.

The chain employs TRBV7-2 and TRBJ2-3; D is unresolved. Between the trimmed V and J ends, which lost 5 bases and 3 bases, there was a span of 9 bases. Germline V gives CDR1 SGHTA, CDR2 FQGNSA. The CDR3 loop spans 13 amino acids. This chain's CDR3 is CASSDTRTDTQYF. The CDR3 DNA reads TGTGCCAGCAGCGATACCCGGACAGATACGCAGTATTTT.

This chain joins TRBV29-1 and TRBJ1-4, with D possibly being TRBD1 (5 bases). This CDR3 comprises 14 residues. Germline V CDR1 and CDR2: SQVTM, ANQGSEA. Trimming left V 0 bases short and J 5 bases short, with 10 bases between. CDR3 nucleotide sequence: TGCAGCGTTGAAGATTTATGGGACAATGAAAAACTGTTTTTT. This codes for CSVEDLWDNEKLFF.

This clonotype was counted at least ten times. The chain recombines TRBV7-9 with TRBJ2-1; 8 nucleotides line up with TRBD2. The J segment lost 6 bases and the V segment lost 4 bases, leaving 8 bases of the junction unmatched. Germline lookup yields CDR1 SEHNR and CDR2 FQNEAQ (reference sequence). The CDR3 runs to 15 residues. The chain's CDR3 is CASSWPGLGVNEQFF. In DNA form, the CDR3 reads TGTGCCAGCAGCTGGCCGGGACTAGGGGTCAATGAGCAGTTCTTC.

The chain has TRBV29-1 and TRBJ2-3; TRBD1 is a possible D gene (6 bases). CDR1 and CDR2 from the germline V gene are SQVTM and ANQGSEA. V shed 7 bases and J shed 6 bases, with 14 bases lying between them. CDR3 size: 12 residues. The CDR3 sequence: CSGIDRPDTQYF. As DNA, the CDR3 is TGCAGCGGCATTGACAGGCCCGATACGCAGTATTTT.

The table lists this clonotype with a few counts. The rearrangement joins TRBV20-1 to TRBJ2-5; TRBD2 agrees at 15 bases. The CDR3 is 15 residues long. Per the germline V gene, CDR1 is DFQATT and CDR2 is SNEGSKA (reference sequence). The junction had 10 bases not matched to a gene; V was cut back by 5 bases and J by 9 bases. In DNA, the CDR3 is TGCAGTGCTCCTCGGACTAGCGGGGGGGCTGATCCCCAGTACTTC. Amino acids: CSAPRTSGGADPQYF.

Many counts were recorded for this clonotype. The chain's CDR3 is CASSYSNGTGVYGYTF. For the CDR3, the DNA is TGTGCCAGCAGTTACTCGAACGGGACAGGGGTCTATGGCTACACCTTC. The genes are TRBV6-5 and TRBJ1-2, with 10 bases lining up with TRBD1. V was clipped by 0 bases and J by 4 bases; unmatched bases: 5. The CDR3 runs 16 residues. CDR1 is MNHEY, CDR2 SVGAGI, per germline.

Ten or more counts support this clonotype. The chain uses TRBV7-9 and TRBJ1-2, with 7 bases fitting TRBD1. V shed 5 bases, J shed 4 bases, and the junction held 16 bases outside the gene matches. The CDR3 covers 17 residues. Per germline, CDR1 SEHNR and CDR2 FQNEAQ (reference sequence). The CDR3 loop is CASSPRLPRGGGYGYTF. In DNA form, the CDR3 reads TGTGCCAGCAGCCCCCGCCTCCCGAGAGGGGGCGGCTATGGCTACACCTTC.

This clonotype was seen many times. In nucleotides, the CDR3 is TGTGCCAGCAGCTTAGCGGGGGGCTACACCTTC. This gives the protein CASSLAGGYTF. The gene calls are TRBV11-2 and TRBJ1-2; no reliable D call. The ends were cut back, 1 base at V and 8 bases at J, with 5 bases in the middle. There are 11 residues in the CDR3. The germline gives CDR1 SGHAT, CDR2 FQNNGV.

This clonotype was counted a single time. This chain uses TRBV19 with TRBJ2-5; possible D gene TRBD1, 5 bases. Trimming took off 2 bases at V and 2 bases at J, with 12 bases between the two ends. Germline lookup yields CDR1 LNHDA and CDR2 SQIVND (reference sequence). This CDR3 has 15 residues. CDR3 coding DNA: TGTGCCAGTAGTATAAGAGCGACAGCACAAGAGACCCAGTACTTC. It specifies CASSIRATAQETQYF.

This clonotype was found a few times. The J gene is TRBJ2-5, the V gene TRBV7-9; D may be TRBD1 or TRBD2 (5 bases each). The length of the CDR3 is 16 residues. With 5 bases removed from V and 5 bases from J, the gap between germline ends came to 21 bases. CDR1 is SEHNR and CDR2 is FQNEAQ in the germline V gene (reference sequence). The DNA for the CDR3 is TGTGCCAGCAGCCGGGGTGGGGACCTGCGAATTGAGACCCAGTACTTC. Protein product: CASSRGGDLRIETQYF. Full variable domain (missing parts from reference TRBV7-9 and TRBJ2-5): DTGVSQNPRHKITKRGQNVTFRCDPISEHNRLYWYRQTLGQGPEFLTYFQNEAQLEKSRLLSDRFSAERPKGSFSTLEIQRTEQGDSAMYLCASSRGGDLRIETQYFGPGTRLLVL.

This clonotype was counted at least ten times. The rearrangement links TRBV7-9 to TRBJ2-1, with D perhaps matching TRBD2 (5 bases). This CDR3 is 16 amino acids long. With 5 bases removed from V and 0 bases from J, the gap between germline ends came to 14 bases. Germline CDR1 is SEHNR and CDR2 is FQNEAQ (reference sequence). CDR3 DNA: TGTGCCAGCAGCCCCCCCCGGGGTAGCTCCTACAATGAGCAGTTCTTC. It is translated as CASSPPRGSSYNEQFF.

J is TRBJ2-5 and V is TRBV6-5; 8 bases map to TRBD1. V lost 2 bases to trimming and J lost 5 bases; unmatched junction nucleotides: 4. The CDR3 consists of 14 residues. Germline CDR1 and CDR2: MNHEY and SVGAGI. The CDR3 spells CASSYPDRDETQYF. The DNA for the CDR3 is TGTGCCAGCAGTTACCCGGACAGGGATGAGACCCAGTACTTC.

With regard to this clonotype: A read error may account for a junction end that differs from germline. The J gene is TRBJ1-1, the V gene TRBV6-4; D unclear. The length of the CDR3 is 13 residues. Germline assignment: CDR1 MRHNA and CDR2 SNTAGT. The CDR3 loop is CASSRVLNAEAFF. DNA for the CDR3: TGTGCCAGCAGCCGGGTCTTGAACGCTGAAGCTTTCTTT.

CDR3 region: CASSLNQQGVSEQYF. The CDR3 nucleotides read TGTGCCAGCAGCTTAAACCAACAGGGTGTAAGCGAGCAGTACTTC. V gene TRBV7-8 combines with J gene TRBJ2-7; D possibly corresponds to TRBD1 (6 bases). CDR3 length: 15 amino acids. Germline V gene sequence: CDR1 SGHVS, CDR2 FQNEAQ. Deletions cut 2 bases from V and 6 bases from J, with 17 bases between.

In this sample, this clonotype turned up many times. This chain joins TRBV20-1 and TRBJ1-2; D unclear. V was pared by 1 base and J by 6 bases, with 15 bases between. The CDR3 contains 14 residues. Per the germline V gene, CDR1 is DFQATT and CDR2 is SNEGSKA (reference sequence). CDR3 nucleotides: TGCAGTGCTAGAGTGCCGGGGTCCCTGGATGGCTACACCTTC. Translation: CSARVPGSLDGYTF.